Following are 32 T cell receptor beta chains from one sample sequenced in a study of cytomegalovirus exposure and HLA in healthy donors (dated by TCRdb to the late 2010s). Library preparation used the immunoSEQ multiplex PCR assay. For the multiplex PCR, a mixture combining 60 forward primers for TCR Vbeta segments and 13 reverse primers for TCR Jbeta segments was used. Here the immuneACCESS table is served through TCRdb, limited to in-frame sequences with V and J called. Missing clones are a known gap in these copies; in checked studies unresolved V genes cover under half, and the rest lacks a known reason. Here the sample has about 160,000 clones; around 84% occur a single time. The ten largest clones capture 1% of the sample. The sequenced material came from PBMCs. These receptors were collected from a boy aged 2 to 10 in good health and CMV-seronegative.

V and J are TRBV6-1 and TRBJ2-5, with 7 bases identical to TRBD2. V shed 6 bases and J 5 bases; nucleotides not matched to a gene: 9. CDR3 length equals 14 residues. The germline V gene encodes CDR1 MNHNS and CDR2 SASEGT. Here the CDR3 DNA reads TGTGCCAGCAGACGACCGGGGGGAGGGGAGACCCAGTACTTC. Translated: CASRRPGGGETQYF.

The rearrangement joins TRBV7-9 to TRBJ2-7; 8 positions agree with TRBD1. Germline loops: CDR1 SEHNR, CDR2 FQNEAQ (reference sequence). With V trimmed by 7 bases and J by 3 bases, 5 bases remained unmatched. The CDR3 has 13 amino acids. The CDR3 loop reads CASIAGGGYEQYF. The CDR3 DNA follows: TGTGCCAGCATCGCAGGGGGCGGCTACGAGCAGTACTTC.

The chain combines TRBV18 with TRBJ2-6, with D possibly matching TRBD1 (6 bases). The V end was cut by 1 base, the J end by 1 base, with 8 bases between. The CDR3 totals 16 residues. CDR1 KGHSH and CDR2 LQKENI come from the germline V gene. The CDR3 reads CASSPLQGSGANVLTF. CDR3 DNA: TGTGCCAGCTCACCACTCCAGGGGTCTGGGGCCAACGTCCTGACTTTC.

The chain carries TRBV5-8 and TRBJ2-5; TRBD2 matches 8 bases. The trim removed 6 bases at V and 5 bases at J, leaving 6 bases unmatched. Germline CDR1 reads SGHTS; CDR2 reads YDEGEE. This CDR3 region has 13 residues. CDR3 bases: TGTGCCAGCACCCCGGGAGGGGGGGAGACCCAGTACTTC. Protein: CASTPGGGETQYF.

The count of this clone is one. This chain links TRBV5-6 with TRBJ2-7; 10 bases align to TRBD2. This CDR3 is 17 amino acids long. V gave up 4 bases and J gave up 3 bases; unmatched junction bases: 13. Germline values: CDR1 SGHDT, CDR2 YYEEEE. CDR3 DNA: TGTGCCAGCAGCGAGGGACTTAGCGGGAGGACCTTCTACGAGCAGTACTTC. This encodes CASSEGLSGRTFYEQYF. Using reference TRBV5-6 and TRBJ2-7 for the parts outside the CDR3, the full variable domain is DAGVTQSPTHLIKTRGQQVTLRCSPKSGHDTVSWYQQALGQGPQFIFQYYEEEERQRGNFPDRFSGHQFPNYSSELNVNALLLGDSALYLCASSEGLSGRTFYEQYFGPGTRLTVT.

The rearrangement joins TRBV28 to TRBJ1-2; D unclear. Trimming removed 3 bases from V and 7 bases from J, with 12 bases in between. Per the germline V gene, CDR1 is MDHEN and CDR2 is SYDVKM. The length of the CDR3 is 13 residues. The CDR3: CASSFPSFPGYTF. The DNA of the CDR3 is TGTGCCAGCAGTTTTCCCAGTTTCCCTGGCTACACCTTC.

Written as DNA, the CDR3 is TGCAGCGCAGGACTAGACACGGATACGCAGTATTTT. Translation: CSAGLDTDTQYF. The chain combines TRBV29-1 with TRBJ2-3; TRBD2 matches at 7 bases. Germline-derived CDR1 and CDR2 are SQVTM and ANQGSEA. The CDR3 runs 12 residues. The V and J ends lost 7 bases and 6 bases, in that order; junction bases with no gene match: 7.

The chain combines TRBV29-1 with TRBJ1-1; D unclear. The V end lost 2 bases, the J end lost 8 bases, and 24 bases lay between the germline ends. Germline lookup yields CDR1 SQVTM and CDR2 ANQGSEA. CDR3 length: 16 amino acids. The CDR3 spells CSVENIGYREDFEAFF. DNA of the CDR3: TGCAGCGTTGAAAACATAGGTTATCGGGAGGATTTCGAAGCTTTCTTT.

This clone was counted a single time. J is TRBJ1-1 and V is TRBV11-2; no definite D call. The CDR3 totals 13 residues. Per germline, CDR1 SGHAT and CDR2 FQNNGV. V lost 1 base and J 7 bases, leaving 10 bases between the germline ends. CDR3 coding DNA: TGTGCCAGCAGCTTAGGGTTCACACGTGAAGCTTTCTTT. Translation gives CASSLGFTREAFF.

The chain is built from TRBV29-1 and TRBJ1-3; D remains unclear. In germline, CDR1 is SQVTM, CDR2 ANQGSEA. The CDR3 is 13 residues long. The ends were cut back, 6 bases at V and 0 bases at J, with 9 bases in the middle. This chain's CDR3 is CSVSMSSGNTIYF. Written as DNA, the CDR3 is TGCAGCGTGTCAATGAGCTCTGGAAACACCATATATTTT.

The CDR3: CASTRGRGHEQYF. The CDR3 DNA sequence: TGTGCCAGCACCCGGGGGAGGGGACACGAGCAGTACTTC. This rearrangement joins TRBV7-9 to TRBJ2-7; 7 bases line up with TRBD2. With V trimmed by 7 bases and J by 5 bases, 8 bases remained unmatched. CDR3 size: 13 residues. Germline assignment: CDR1 SEHNR and CDR2 FQNEAQ (reference sequence). Using reference TRBV7-9 and TRBJ2-7 for the parts outside the CDR3, the full variable domain is DTGVSQNPRHKITKRGQNVTFRCDPISEHNRLYWYRQTLGQGPEFLTYFQNEAQLEKSRLLSDRFSAERPKGSFSTLEIQRTEQGDSAMYLCASTRGRGHEQYFGPGTRLTVT.

The chain recombines TRBV10-3 with TRBJ1-1, with D possibly matching TRBD1 (6 bases). The CDR3 totals 14 residues. Germline V gene sequence: CDR1 ENHRY, CDR2 SYGVKD. V lost 0 bases and J lost 7, with 12 bases in between. CDR3 sequence: CAISESWEGGEAFF. In DNA form, the CDR3 reads TGTGCCATCAGTGAGTCGTGGGAGGGGGGTGAAGCTTTCTTT.

CDR3 residues: CASSDRVSGNSEQFF. In DNA, the CDR3 is TGTGCCAGCAGCGACCGAGTTAGCGGGAACAGTGAGCAGTTCTTC. V is TRBV13 and J is TRBJ2-1; the match to TRBD2 covers 8 bases. V lost 5 bases and J lost 9; bases outside the gene matches: 12. The CDR3 sequence is 15 residues long. CDR1 is PRHDT, CDR2 FYEKMQ, per germline (reference sequence).

The chain joins TRBV5-6 to TRBJ2-7, with TRBD1 as a possible D gene (6 bases). The germline V gene encodes CDR1 SGHDT and CDR2 YYEEEE. Trimming shortened V by 2 bases and J by 4 bases, and 13 bases separated the two germline ends. The CDR3 covers 14 residues. This chain's CDR3 is CASSFWGPLYEQYF. CDR3 nucleotide sequence: TGTGCCAGCAGCTTTTGGGGGCCCCTTTACGAGCAGTACTTC. Complete variable domain (other parts from reference TRBV5-6 and TRBJ2-7): DAGVTQSPTHLIKTRGQQVTLRCSPKSGHDTVSWYQQALGQGPQFIFQYYEEEERQRGNFPDRFSGHQFPNYSSELNVNALLLGDSALYLCASSFWGPLYEQYFGPGTRLTVT.

J is TRBJ1-2 and V is TRBV9; D gene uncertain. Germline CDR1 reads SGDLS; CDR2 reads YYNGEE. The CDR3 is 14 residues long. Trimming stripped 4 bases from V and 4 bases from J, with 14 bases between. The DNA of the CDR3 is TGTGCCAGCAGCCCGGCGGCAGAGTCCTATGGCTACACCTTC. Protein: CASSPAAESYGYTF.

The rearrangement joins TRBV30 to TRBJ2-7, with 8 positions matching TRBD2. The CDR3 is 14 amino acids. The germline V gene encodes CDR1 GTSNPN and CDR2 SVGIG (reference sequence). Trimming cost V 0 bases and J 4 bases; bases outside gene matches: 5. The CDR3 DNA reads TGTGCCTGGAGTGTTGGCGGGGGGTCGTACGAGCAGTACTTC. It is translated as CAWSVGGGSYEQYF.

This clone was counted a few times. V gene TRBV6-4 combines with J gene TRBJ1-6; maybe TRBD1 (5 bases). Germline lookup yields CDR1 MRHNA and CDR2 SNTAGT. Trimming removed 6 bases at V and 7 bases at J, with 10 bases between. This CDR3 is 13 amino acids long. The DNA of the CDR3 is TGTGCCAGCAGGATGACAGAGAATTCACCCCTCCACTTT. It yields the protein CASRMTENSPLHF.

The chain carries TRBV6-5 and TRBJ2-1; 7 nucleotides align to TRBD2. In germline, CDR1 is MNHEY, CDR2 SVGAGI. CDR3 length: 15 amino acids. Trimming took 5 bases from V and 2 from J; bases not matched to a gene: 6. The CDR3, as DNA: TGTGCCAGCAGTGGAAGCGGGGCTACCTACAATGAGCAGTTCTTC. It translates to CASSGSGATYNEQFF.

The chain employs TRBV28 and TRBJ1-2; D might be TRBD1 (6 bases). CDR3 length: 14 residues. V lost 2 bases, J lost 7 bases, and 14 bases lay in between. Germline V gene data show CDR1 as MDHEN and CDR2 as SYDVKM. The CDR3 DNA reads TGTGCCAGCAGTTTACTGGGGGCGTTCGGTGGCTACACCTTC. Amino acid sequence: CASSLLGAFGGYTF.

The V gene is TRBV6-5, the J gene TRBJ2-7; TRBD2 matches 7 bases. The CDR3 has 15 amino acids. Per germline, CDR1 MNHEY and CDR2 SVGAGI. Unmatched junction bases numbered 16, after V lost 6 bases and J lost 8 bases. The chain's CDR3 is CASSPSGTHFQKQYF. DNA of the CDR3: TGTGCCAGCAGCCCAAGCGGGACGCACTTCCAAAAGCAGTACTTC.

V gene TRBV27 combines with J gene TRBJ2-2; no reliable D call. CDR3 length: 12 amino acids. Germline V gene sequence: CDR1 MNHEY, CDR2 SMNVEV (reference sequence). V was clipped by 3 bases and J by 5 bases, with 4 bases between them. In DNA, the CDR3 is TGTGCCAGCAGTTTTCCTACCGGGGAGCTGTTTTTT. It encodes CASSFPTGELFF.

The chain has TRBV5-5 and TRBJ1-1; maybe TRBD1 (6 bases). The CDR3 spans 13 residues. The ends were cut back, 2 bases at V and 8 bases at J, with 13 bases in the middle. Germline V gene sequence: CDR1 SGHKS, CDR2 YYEKEE (reference sequence). CDR3 DNA: TGTGCCAGCAGCTTACAAGCGGGGGCAGAAGCTTTCTTT. Amino acid sequence: CASSLQAGAEAFF.

The chain joins TRBV2 to TRBJ1-2, with D perhaps matching TRBD1 (5 bases). The CDR3 runs to 14 residues. Germline CDR1 SNHLY, CDR2 FYNNEI. Trimming stripped 0 bases from V and 8 bases from J, with 13 bases between. CDR3 sequence reads: CASSEARQGSGYTF. In DNA, the CDR3 is TGTGCCAGCAGTGAAGCGCGGCAGGGTTCCGGCTACACCTTC. Using reference TRBV2 and TRBJ1-2 for the parts outside the CDR3, the full variable domain is EPEVTQTPSHQVTQMGQEVILRCVPISNHLYFYWYRQILGQKVEFLVSFYNNEISEKSEIFDDQFSVERPDGSNFTLKIRSTKLEDSAMYFCASSEARQGSGYTFGSGTRLTVV.

This chain connects TRBV5-6 to TRBJ1-5, with TRBD1 as a possible D gene (5 bases). Trimming took off 3 bases at V and 0 bases at J, with 10 bases between the two ends. Germline V gene sequence: CDR1 SGHDT, CDR2 YYEEEE. The CDR3 runs 15 residues. The CDR3 region is CASSSTVYSNQPQHF. For the CDR3, the DNA is TGTGCCAGCAGCTCGACAGTTTATAGCAATCAGCCCCAGCATTTT.

The gene calls are TRBV27 and TRBJ2-5; possible D gene TRBD1, 6 bases. The CDR3 spans 16 residues. CDR1 MNHEY and CDR2 SMNVEV come from the germline V gene (reference sequence). With 5 bases removed from V and 3 bases from J, the gap between germline ends came to 19 bases. CDR3 amino acids: CASSAWVQGRKETQYF. The CDR3 DNA reads as TGTGCCAGCAGTGCCTGGGTACAGGGCCGAAAAGAGACCCAGTACTTC.

V gene TRBV19 combines with J gene TRBJ2-2, with 15 bases aligning to TRBD2. V was pared by 2 bases and J by 0 bases, with 4 bases of the junction left unmatched. Germline V gene lookup returns CDR1 LNHDA and CDR2 SQIVND (reference sequence). This CDR3 has 19 amino acids. CDR3 protein: CASSISRTSGRANTGELFF. The CDR3 nucleotides are TGTGCCAGTAGTATATCCCGGACTAGCGGGAGGGCGAACACCGGGGAGCTGTTTTTT.

This clone came up once. The identical CDR3 is also encoded by other nucleotide sequences in the sample. V usage is TRBV28 and J usage is TRBJ2-6; no clear D gene. The germline V gene has CDR1 MDHEN and CDR2 SYDVKM. There are 15 residues in the CDR3. V lost 3 bases, J lost 1 base, and 7 bases lay in between. The CDR3 is CASSLGLSGANVLTF. In nucleotides, the CDR3 is TGTGCCAGCAGTTTGGGCCTGTCTGGGGCCAACGTCCTGACTTTC.

V gene TRBV28 combines with J gene TRBJ2-3; 7 bases align to TRBD1. The CDR3 is 16 residues long. Germline V gene sequence: CDR1 MDHEN, CDR2 SYDVKM. V was pared by 5 bases and J by 0 bases, with 8 bases of the junction left unmatched. The DNA for the CDR3 is TGTGCCAGCAGTCACCGGGACAGCCTAAGCACAGATACGCAGTATTTT. Translated, it gives CASSHRDSLSTDTQYF.

V usage is TRBV6-5 and J usage is TRBJ2-5, with D possibly being TRBD1 (6 bases). CDR1 MNHEY and CDR2 SVGAGI come from the germline V gene. The CDR3 length is 13 residues. V was clipped by 4 bases and J by 4 bases, with 10 bases between them. CDR3 coding DNA: TGTGCCAGCAGTTCGGTGACAGGAGAGACCCAGTACTTC. Its translation is CASSSVTGETQYF.

The sample holds a few counts of this clone. V is TRBV5-6 and J is TRBJ2-7, with a weak D call TRBD1 (6 bases). The CDR3 has 16 amino acids. V was pared by 1 base and J by 3 bases, with 17 bases between. Germline lookup yields CDR1 SGHDT and CDR2 YYEEEE. CDR3 bases: TGTGCCAGCAGCTTGAGGACAGCGACGCGAAGCTACGAGCAGTACTTC. It specifies CASSLRTATRSYEQYF.

V and J are TRBV2 and TRBJ1-2; tentatively, D is TRBD1 (5 bases). The CDR3 is 14 residues long. CDR1 and CDR2 from the germline V gene are SNHLY and FYNNEI. The V and J ends lost 6 bases and 2 bases respectively, with 13 bases between them. The CDR3 DNA is TGTGCCAGCAGCGCGAATCGGGGGAACTATGGCTACACCTTC. It yields the protein CASSANRGNYGYTF. Together with reference TRBV2 and TRBJ1-2, the CDR3 gives the full variable domain: EPEVTQTPSHQVTQMGQEVILRCVPISNHLYFYWYRQILGQKVEFLVSFYNNEISEKSEIFDDQFSVERPDGSNFTLKIRSTKLEDSAMYFCASSANRGNYGYTFGSGTRLTVV.

This clone was observed a handful of times. The V gene is TRBV19, the J gene TRBJ1-5; no firm D call. Per the germline V gene, CDR1 is LNHDA and CDR2 is SQIVND (reference sequence). Trimming left V 3 bases short and J 4 bases short, with 13 bases between. This CDR3 is 15 amino acids long. CDR3 amino acids: CASSIGQAANQPQHF. CDR3 in DNA: TGTGCCAGTAGTATCGGCCAGGCCGCGAATCAGCCCCAGCATTTT.